These 26 T cell receptor beta chains were all obtained from the same sample, sequenced in a study of blood T cell repertoires in COVID-19. The assay was immunoSEQ multiplex PCR, and TCRdb's table has in-frame clones only and misses some. This table holds 360,000 or so clones, roughly 90% found once. The sample taken for sequencing was peripheral blood. The receptors derive from a man younger than 30 with active or convalescent COVID-19.

The genes are TRBV19 and TRBJ2-2, with 7 bases aligning to TRBD2. The V and J ends lost 7 bases and 4 bases, in that order; junction bases with no gene match: 6. The germline CDR1 and CDR2 sequences are LNHDA and SQIVND (reference sequence). The CDR3 loop spans 14 amino acids. The CDR3 DNA sequence: TGTGCCAGTAACTCACCGGGGGGCACCGGGGAGCTGTTTTTT. This codes for CASNSPGGTGELFF.

The V call is TRBV14, the J call TRBJ2-2, with D possibly being TRBD2 (5 bases). Trimming removed 4 bases at V and 0 bases at J, with 12 bases between. CDR1 is SGHDN, CDR2 FVKESK, per germline. The CDR3 has 16 residues. DNA of the CDR3: TGTGCCAGCAGCCCACCCAGGAGGACGAACACCGGGGAGCTGTTTTTT. This encodes CASSPPRRTNTGELFF.

The chain couples TRBV11-2 to TRBJ2-5; 11 nucleotides agree with TRBD2. V lost 5 bases to trimming and J lost 5 bases; unmatched junction nucleotides: 16. The CDR3 has 18 amino acids. Germline values: CDR1 SGHAT, CDR2 FQNNGV. In DNA form, the CDR3 reads TGTGCCAGCAGCCAAAAGTGGCCTAGCGGGAGGATTTGGGAGACCCAGTACTTC. Amino acids: CASSQKWPSGRIWETQYF.

The V and J genes are TRBV6-4 and TRBJ2-3; 9 bases are a match to TRBD2. The CDR3 extends over 14 amino acids. Trimming at V came to 5 bases and at J to 6 bases, leaving 6 bases not matched to a gene. The V gene's germline CDR1 is MRHNA and CDR2 SNTAGT. The CDR3 DNA is TGTGCCAGCAGTCCAGCGGGAGGATCGGATACGCAGTATTTT. Its protein product is CASSPAGGSDTQYF.

The chain recombines TRBV2 with TRBJ1-2, with D possibly TRBD1 on 6 matching bases. Germline V CDR1 and CDR2: SNHLY, FYNNEI. V was clipped by 8 bases and J by 3 bases, with 13 bases between them. The CDR3 is made up of 13 amino acids. The CDR3 loop is CASAGAEHYGYTF. CDR3 sequence (DNA): TGTGCCAGCGCAGGGGCGGAGCACTATGGCTACACCTTC. The variable domain in full, with the rest retrieved from reference TRBV2 and TRBJ1-2, is EPEVTQTPSHQVTQMGQEVILRCVPISNHLYFYWYRQILGQKVEFLVSFYNNEISEKSEIFDDQFSVERPDGSNFTLKIRSTKLEDSAMYFCASAGAEHYGYTFGSGTRLTVV.

This chain links TRBV28 with TRBJ2-5, with TRBD2 matching 11 bases. This CDR3 is built from 16 residues. Germline loops: CDR1 MDHEN, CDR2 SYDVKM. V was clipped by 4 bases and J by 2 bases; unmatched bases: 6. Here the CDR3 DNA reads TGTGCCAGCAGTTCTGGGGGACTAGCGGAACAAGAGACCCAGTACTTC. Its protein is CASSSGGLAEQETQYF. Drawing the rest from reference TRBV28 and TRBJ2-5, the complete variable domain is DVKVTQSSRYLVKRTGEKVFLECVQDMDHENMFWYRQDPGLGLRLIYFSYDVKMKEKGDIPEGYSVSREKKERFSLILESASTNQTSMYLCASSSGGLAEQETQYFGPGTRLLVL.

In its sample, this clone was seen once. The chain uses TRBV5-1 and TRBJ1-5; 10 positions match TRBD1. V trimming: 0 bases; J trimming: 6 bases; junction bases outside the gene matches: 6. The CDR3 is 16 residues long. CDR1 and CDR2 from the germline V gene are SGHRS and YFSETQ. CDR3 DNA sequence: TGCGCCAGCAGCTTGGACCCGGGACAGGGGTTTCAGCCCCAGCATTTT. Translation: CASSLDPGQGFQPQHF.

The rearrangement links TRBV5-5 to TRBJ1-3; TRBD1 agrees at 9 bases. This CDR3 region has 17 residues. Germline V lookup: CDR1 SGHKS, CDR2 YYEKEE (reference sequence). V was clipped by 4 bases and J by 0 bases; unmatched bases: 8. CDR3 in amino acids: CASSPQTGGTSGNTIYF. Written as DNA, the CDR3 is TGTGCCAGCAGCCCACAAACAGGGGGCACCTCTGGAAACACCATATATTTT.

The chain uses TRBV7-2 and TRBJ2-2; 8 bases fit TRBD1. Germline assignment: CDR1 SGHTA and CDR2 FQGNSA. V lost 6 bases, J lost 5 bases, and 8 bases stayed unmatched. The CDR3 sequence is 15 residues long. The CDR3 loop is CASRFDRGTTGELFF. CDR3 nucleotides: TGTGCCAGCAGGTTCGACAGGGGTACGACCGGGGAGCTGTTTTTT.

V usage is TRBV28 and J usage is TRBJ1-1, with D possibly being TRBD1 (6 bases). This CDR3 comprises 15 residues. V lost 5 bases and J 1 base, leaving 14 bases between the germline ends. From germline, CDR1 is MDHEN and CDR2 SYDVKM. DNA of the CDR3: TGTGCCAGCAGTCCAATTGACAGGACGAACACTGAAGCTTTCTTT. Protein: CASSPIDRTNTEAFF. Full variable domain (missing parts from reference TRBV28 and TRBJ1-1): DVKVTQSSRYLVKRTGEKVFLECVQDMDHENMFWYRQDPGLGLRLIYFSYDVKMKEKGDIPEGYSVSREKKERFSLILESASTNQTSMYLCASSPIDRTNTEAFFGQGTRLTVV.

This clone has ten or more counts. V and J are TRBV6-4 and TRBJ2-1; 12 bases are a match to TRBD2. The CDR3 runs to 16 residues. Germline lookup yields CDR1 MRHNA and CDR2 SNTAGT. Unmatched junction bases numbered 4, after V lost 3 bases and J lost 4 bases. CDR3 sequence (DNA): TGTGCCAGCAGTGAGACTAGCGGGAGTCCTTACAATGAGCAGTTCTTC. This gives the protein CASSETSGSPYNEQFF.

The rearrangement uses TRBV28 and TRBJ1-6; D is ambiguous. Germline CDR1 MDHEN, CDR2 SYDVKM. Trimming stripped 3 bases from V and 5 bases from J, with 14 bases between. The CDR3 covers 16 residues. DNA for the CDR3: TGTGCCAGCAGTTTTATTCCCAGTTTAAATAATTCACCCCTCCACTTT. Amino acids: CASSFIPSLNNSPLHF.

This clone has a single count. The chain carries TRBV27 and TRBJ1-2; TRBD1 aligns across 8 bases. Germline V gene data show CDR1 as MNHEY and CDR2 as SMNVEV (reference sequence). The CDR3 is made up of 13 amino acids. The V gene end was trimmed by 4 bases and the J gene end by 8 bases; junction bases not matched to a gene: 6. CDR3 sequence (DNA): TGTGCCAGCAGTTCCGCAGGGGGCGCGGGCTACACCTTC. Protein: CASSSAGGAGYTF.

The V gene is TRBV18, the J gene TRBJ1-6; 10 bases are a match to TRBD1. This CDR3 has 18 residues. Germline-derived CDR1 and CDR2 are KGHSH and LQKENI. The V gene end was trimmed by 6 bases and the J gene end by 5 bases; junction bases not matched to a gene: 13. Here the CDR3 DNA reads TGTGCCAGCTCTCCCAATAAACGACAGGGGGCGGATAATTCACCCCTCCACTTT. Amino acid sequence: CASSPNKRQGADNSPLHF. The full variable domain, completed using reference TRBV18 and TRBJ1-6, is NAGVMQNPRHLVRRRGQEARLRCSPMKGHSHVYWYRQLPEEGLKFMVYLQKENIIDESGMPKERFSAEFPKEGPSILRIQQVVRGDSAAYFCASSPNKRQGADNSPLHFGNGTRLTVT.

The chain uses TRBV12-2 and TRBJ2-7; TRBD2, as called in the table, went unchecked against the DNA. TRBV12-2 is a pseudogene. The CDR3 length is 19 residues. The CDR3 here is CASRLSGTSGSHSSYEQYF. The CDR3 bases are TGTGCAAGTCGCTTATCCGGAACTAGCGGGAGTCACAGCTCCTACGAGCAGTACTTC.

V and J are TRBV19 and TRBJ1-2, with unresolved D. The CDR3 spans 12 residues. Per germline, CDR1 LNHDA and CDR2 SQIVND (reference sequence). Trimming stripped 3 bases from V and 3 bases from J, with 5 bases between. CDR3 protein: CASSIADYGYTF. The CDR3 coding sequence is TGTGCCAGTAGTATTGCGGACTATGGCTACACCTTC.

The rearrangement uses TRBV27 and TRBJ1-5, with no clear D. CDR3 length: 17 residues. V lost 5 bases, J lost 0 bases, and 17 bases lay in between. Germline lookup yields CDR1 MNHEY and CDR2 SMNVEV (reference sequence). The CDR3 DNA sequence: TGTGCCAGCAGTCCCTACACGAAATCGGGTAGCAATCAGCCCCAGCATTTT. As protein: CASSPYTKSGSNQPQHF.

The rearrangement links TRBV5-1 to TRBJ2-7; 8 bases map to TRBD2. This CDR3 is built from 16 residues. Germline V gene lookup returns CDR1 SGHRS and CDR2 YFSETQ. The V gene end was trimmed by 4 bases and the J gene end by 0 bases; junction bases not matched to a gene: 9. The CDR3 region has the DNA TGCGCCAGCAGCACAGTGAGCGGGGGCCTCTCCTACGAGCAGTACTTC. Residues: CASSTVSGGLSYEQYF.

The V call is TRBV4-3, the J call TRBJ1-1; 9 bases align to TRBD1. Trimming at V came to 0 bases and at J to 3 bases, leaving 2 bases not matched to a gene. The CDR3 is 15 amino acids. Germline lookup yields CDR1 LGHNA and CDR2 YSLEER. CDR3 nucleotide sequence: TGCGCCAGCAGCCAAGAAAACAGGGGGCACACTGAAGCTTTCTTT. Protein sequence: CASSQENRGHTEAFF.

A few counts support this clone. The chain has TRBV15 and TRBJ1-5; perhaps TRBD1 as D (6 bases). The germline CDR1 and CDR2 sequences are LNHNV and YYDKDF (reference sequence). V was shortened by 0 bases and J by 0 bases, with 9 bases between the two germline ends. The CDR3 has 16 residues. The CDR3 coding sequence is TGTGCCACCAGCAGAGAACAGGGTCTTAGCAATCAGCCCCAGCATTTT. Its translation: CATSREQGLSNQPQHF.

For the CDR3, the DNA is TGTGCCAGCAAATCCCTGAACACCATATATTTT. Protein: CASKSLNTIYF. The chain is built from TRBV12-3 or TRBV12-4 and TRBJ1-3; unclear D gene. The CDR3 loop spans 11 amino acids. V shed 7 bases and J shed 7 bases, with 8 bases lying between them.

This rearrangement joins TRBV29-1 to TRBJ2-7, with TRBD1 matching over 8 bases. In germline, CDR1 is SQVTM, CDR2 ANQGSEA. Unmatched junction bases numbered 15, after V lost 6 bases and J lost 2 bases. The CDR3 length is 16 residues. The CDR3 nucleotides are TGCAGCGTAGAGGATATCTTAGGACAGGGTACCTACGAGCAGTACTTC. This translates into CSVEDILGQGTYEQYF.

The rearrangement links TRBV2 to TRBJ1-1; 8 positions agree with TRBD1. V dropped 2 bases and J dropped 0; count of bases not matched to a gene: 17. This CDR3 region has 20 residues. Looked up from germline, CDR1 is SNHLY and CDR2 is FYNNEI. The CDR3 DNA is TGTGCCAGCAGTGAACTCGGGACAGGAGGGATAAGATTTATGAACACTGAAGCTTTCTTT. Amino acid sequence: CASSELGTGGIRFMNTEAFF. The full variable domain, in which reference TRBV2 and TRBJ1-1 provide the parts outside the CDR3, is EPEVTQTPSHQVTQMGQEVILRCVPISNHLYFYWYRQILGQKVEFLVSFYNNEISEKSEIFDDQFSVERPDGSNFTLKIRSTKLEDSAMYFCASSELGTGGIRFMNTEAFFGQGTRLTVV.

V usage is TRBV12-3 or TRBV12-4 and J usage is TRBJ2-5; a possible D gene is TRBD1 (5 bases). The V end lost 6 bases, the J end lost 7 bases, and 12 bases lay between the germline ends. This CDR3 has 12 amino acids. This chain's CDR3 is CASRPGQGTQYF. The CDR3 coding sequence is TGTGCCAGCAGGCCCGGGCAGGGGACCCAGTACTTC.

V gene TRBV4-3 combines with J gene TRBJ1-4, with no clear D. The CDR3 loop spans 16 amino acids. Deletions cut 0 bases from V and 10 bases from J, with 18 bases between. Germline CDR1 and CDR2: LGHNA and YSLEER. The CDR3 sequence is CASSQDPSDPAGKLFF. For the CDR3, the DNA is TGCGCCAGCAGCCAAGATCCGAGCGATCCGGCTGGAAAACTGTTTTTT.

DNA of the CDR3: TGCAGCGTTGAAGAGGGGGCGCGTGGTGGCTACACCTTC. Residues: CSVEEGARGGYTF. V usage is TRBV29-1 and J usage is TRBJ1-2; possible D gene TRBD1, 6 bases. The germline V gene encodes CDR1 SQVTM and CDR2 ANQGSEA. The germline V and J ends were trimmed by 0 bases and 7 bases, with 12 bases remaining between them. This CDR3 has 13 amino acids.